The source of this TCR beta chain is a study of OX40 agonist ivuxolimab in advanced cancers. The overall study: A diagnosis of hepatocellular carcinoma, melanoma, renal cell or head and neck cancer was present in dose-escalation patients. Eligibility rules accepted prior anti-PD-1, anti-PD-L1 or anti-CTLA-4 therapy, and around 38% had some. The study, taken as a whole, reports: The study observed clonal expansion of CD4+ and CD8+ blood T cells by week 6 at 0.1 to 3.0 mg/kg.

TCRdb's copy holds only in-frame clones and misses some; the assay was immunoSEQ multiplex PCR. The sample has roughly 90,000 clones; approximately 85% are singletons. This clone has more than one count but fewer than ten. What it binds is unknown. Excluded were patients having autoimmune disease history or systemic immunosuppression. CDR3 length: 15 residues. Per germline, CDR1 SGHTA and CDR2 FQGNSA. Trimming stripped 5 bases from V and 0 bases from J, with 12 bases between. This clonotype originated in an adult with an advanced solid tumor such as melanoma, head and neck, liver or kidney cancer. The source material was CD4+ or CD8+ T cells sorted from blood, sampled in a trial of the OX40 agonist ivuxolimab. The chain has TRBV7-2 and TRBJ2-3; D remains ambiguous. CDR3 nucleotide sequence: TGTGCCAGCAGCCCGATAGGGCTTAGCACAGATACGCAGTATTTT. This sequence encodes CASSPIGLSTDTQYF.